These T cell receptor beta chains were read from a single sample in a study of blood T cells in healthy people across ages. TCRdb re-called the 5' RACE reads with MiXCR, one entry per CDR3 protein. The sample consists of around 990,000 distinct CDR3 sequences, under 30% of them appearing once. These data were also filed under a second study, of T cells of mothers and their children.

Material for sequencing was blood. The receptors here all came from a girl aged 2-10 years in good health. The CDR3 runs from the conserved cysteine through the conserved F or W. A D gene is named only where the DNA matches it firmly. A row's size may be missing; if present it is once, few, many or a size class.

D | J | size | V | CDR3 | DNA
. | TRBJ2-3 | few | TRBV7-9 | CASSLVGLVGDTQYF | TGTGCCAGCAGCTTAGTGGGATTAGTAGGAGATACGCAGTATTTT
TRBD2 | TRBJ2-1 | . | TRBV20-1 | CSARDAASGSSSYNEQFF | TGCAGTGCTAGAGATGCGGCTAGCGGGAGTTCGTCCTACAATGAGCAGTTCTTC
. | TRBJ2-2 | few | TRBV11-2 | CASSLGGDATGELFF | TGTGCCAGCAGCTTAGGGGGGGACGCCACCGGGGAGCTGTTTTTT
. | TRBJ2-7 | . | TRBV29-1 | CSAHSGHHYEQYF | TGCAGCGCCCACTCGGGACACCACTACGAGCAGTACTTC
TRBD2 | TRBJ2-3 | . | TRBV5-1 | CASSLSSIGRVADTQYF | TGCGCCAGCAGCTTGTCTTCTATCGGGAGGGTGGCAGATACGCAGTATTTT
TRBD1 | TRBJ1-6 | . | TRBV10-3 | CAIKDREGNSPLHF | TGTGCCATCAAGGACAGGGAAGGGAATTCACCCCTCCACTTT
TRBD2 | TRBJ2-3 | . | TRBV20-1 | CSASDSTLAGGQTSTDTQYF | TGCAGTGCTAGTGACTCCACACTAGCGGGAGGGCAAACTAGCACAGATACGCAGTATTTT
. | TRBJ2-1 | . | TRBV7-2 | CASSYQGHNEQFF | TGTGCCAGCAGCTACCAGGGGCACAATGAGCAGTTCTTC
. | TRBJ2-5 | . | TRBV27 | CASSLSWGLEYF | TGTGCCAGCAGTTTATCATGGGGGCTTGAGTACTTC
TRBD1 | TRBJ2-3 | . | TRBV4-3 | CASSQVGQGKDTQYF | TGCGCCAGCAGCCAAGTAGGACAGGGGAAAGATACGCAGTATTTT
TRBD1 | TRBJ2-3 | . | TRBV2 | CASTYGQGITDTQYF | TGTGCCAGCACCTACGGACAGGGGATCACAGATACGCAGTATTTT
. | TRBJ1-2 | . | TRBV28 | CASSQRGYTF | TGTGCCAGCAGTCAAAGGGGCTACACCTTC
. | TRBJ1-4 | few | TRBV7-9 | CASSLILTGGEKLFF | TGTGCCAGCAGCTTAATCCTTACAGGCGGAGAAAAACTGTTTTTT
TRBD2 | TRBJ2-5 | few | TRBV5-6 | CASSFTSGKTRTQYF | TGTGCCAGCAGCTTTACTAGCGGGAAAACTCGGACCCAGTACTTC
. | TRBJ1-2 | . | TRBV9 | CASSVGQSYGYTF | TGTGCCAGCAGCGTAGGACAGAGCTATGGCTACACCTTC
. | TRBJ1-1 | . | TRBV5-1 | CASSLVGGLDAEAFF | TGCGCCAGCAGCTTGGTAGGGGGGCTTGATGCTGAAGCTTTCTTT
. | TRBJ2-1 | few | TRBV5-5 | CASSSYINNEQFF | TGTGCCAGCAGCTCCTACATAAACAATGAGCAGTTCTTC
. | TRBJ1-2 | few | TRBV29-1 | CSVGDGPNYGYTF | TGCAGCGTTGGGGATGGCCCTAACTATGGCTACACCTTC
. | TRBJ2-1 | few | TRBV20-1 | CSARDGGPRLVVGDEQFF | TGCAGTGCTAGGGACGGGGGCCCCCGACTTGTTGTAGGAGATGAGCAGTTCTTC
. | TRBJ2-7 | . | TRBV12-5 | CASATEKGELTYEQYF | TGTGCTAGTGCCACGGAAAAGGGGGAGTTAACCTACGAGCAGTACTTC
. | TRBJ2-1 | . | TRBV12-3/TRBV12-4 | CASSFGDVEQFF | TGTGCCAGCAGTTTCGGGGATGTTGAGCAGTTCTTC
TRBD1 | TRBJ2-7 | . | TRBV12-3/TRBV12-4 | CASTSRDRVHEQYF | TGTGCCAGCACCTCAAGAGACAGGGTCCACGAGCAGTACTTC
. | TRBJ2-2 | many | TRBV10-3 | CAISELLGDGTGELFF | TGTGCCATCAGTGAGTTATTGGGGGACGGCACCGGGGAGCTGTTTTTT
TRBD1 | TRBJ2-7 | few | TRBV11-3 | CASSPSDRFQQAYEQYF | TGTGCCAGCTCGCCTTCGGACAGGTTCCAACAGGCCTACGAGCAGTACTTC
. | TRBJ2-2 | . | TRBV19 | CASTQGAGELFF | TGTGCCAGTACCCAGGGAGCTGGGGAGCTGTTTTTT
. | TRBJ2-4 | few | TRBV20-1 | CSAITTAKNIQYF | TGCAGTGCCATCACCACGGCCAAAAACATTCAGTACTTC
. | TRBJ2-3 | few | TRBV29-1 | CSVGDRDTQYF | TGCAGCGTTGGTGATAGGGATACGCAGTATTTT
. | TRBJ2-7 | few | TRBV6-5 | CASSPLVSHEQYF | TGTGCCAGCAGTCCCCTAGTGAGCCACGAGCAGTACTTC